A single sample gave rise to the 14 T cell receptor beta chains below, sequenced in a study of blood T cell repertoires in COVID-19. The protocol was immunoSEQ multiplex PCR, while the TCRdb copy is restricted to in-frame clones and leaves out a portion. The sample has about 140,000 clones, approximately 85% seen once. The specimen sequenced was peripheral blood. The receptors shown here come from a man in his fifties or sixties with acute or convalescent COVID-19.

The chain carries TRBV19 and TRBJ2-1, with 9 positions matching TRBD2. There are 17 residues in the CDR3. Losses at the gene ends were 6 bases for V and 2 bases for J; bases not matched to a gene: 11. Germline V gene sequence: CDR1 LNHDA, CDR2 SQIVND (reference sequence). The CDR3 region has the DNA TGTGCCAGTAGGAAGGCCGATGGGACTAGCCCCTACAATGAGCAGTTCTTC. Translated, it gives CASRKADGTSPYNEQFF.

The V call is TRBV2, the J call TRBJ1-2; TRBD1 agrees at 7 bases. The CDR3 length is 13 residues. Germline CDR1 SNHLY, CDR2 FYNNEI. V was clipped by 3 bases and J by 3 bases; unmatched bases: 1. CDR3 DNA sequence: TGTGCCAGCAGTGATCAGGGGGACTATGGCTACACCTTC. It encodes CASSDQGDYGYTF.

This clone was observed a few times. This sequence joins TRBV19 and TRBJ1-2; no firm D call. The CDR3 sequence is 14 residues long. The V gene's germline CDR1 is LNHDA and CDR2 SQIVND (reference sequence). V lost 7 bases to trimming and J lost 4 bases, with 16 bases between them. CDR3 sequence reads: CASTAGKLSYGYTF. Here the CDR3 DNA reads TGTGCCAGTACCGCGGGGAAATTGAGCTATGGCTACACCTTC.

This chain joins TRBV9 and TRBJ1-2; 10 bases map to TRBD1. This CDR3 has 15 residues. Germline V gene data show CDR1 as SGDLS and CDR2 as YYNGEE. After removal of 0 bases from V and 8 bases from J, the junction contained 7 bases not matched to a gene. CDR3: CASSVGLGTGEGYTF. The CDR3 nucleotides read TGTGCCAGCAGCGTAGGCCTCGGGACAGGGGAAGGCTACACCTTC. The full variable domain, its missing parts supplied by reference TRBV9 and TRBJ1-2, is DSGVTQTPKHLITATGQRVTLRCSPRSGDLSVYWYQQSLDQGLQFLIQYYNGEERAKGNILERFSAQQFPDLHSELNLSSLELGDSALYFCASSVGLGTGEGYTFGSGTRLTVV.

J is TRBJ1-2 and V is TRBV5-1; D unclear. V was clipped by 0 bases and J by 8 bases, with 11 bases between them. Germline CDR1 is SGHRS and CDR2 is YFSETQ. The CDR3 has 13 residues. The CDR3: CASSLGPRQGYTF. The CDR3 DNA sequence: TGCGCCAGCAGCTTGGGCCCCCGTCAGGGCTACACCTTC.

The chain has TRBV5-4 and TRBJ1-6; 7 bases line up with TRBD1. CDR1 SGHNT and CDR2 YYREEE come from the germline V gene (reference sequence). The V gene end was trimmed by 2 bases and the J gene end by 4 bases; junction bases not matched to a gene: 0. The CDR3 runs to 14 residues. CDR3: CASSLQGYNSPLHF. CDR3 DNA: TGTGCCAGCAGCTTACAGGGGTATAATTCACCCCTCCACTTT.

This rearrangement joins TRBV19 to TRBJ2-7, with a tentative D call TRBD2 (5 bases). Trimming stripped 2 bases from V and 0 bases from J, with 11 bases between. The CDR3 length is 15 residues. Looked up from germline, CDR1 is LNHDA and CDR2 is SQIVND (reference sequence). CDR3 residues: CASSISGRSSYEQYF. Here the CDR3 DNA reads TGTGCCAGTAGTATATCGGGGAGAAGCTCCTACGAGCAGTACTTC.

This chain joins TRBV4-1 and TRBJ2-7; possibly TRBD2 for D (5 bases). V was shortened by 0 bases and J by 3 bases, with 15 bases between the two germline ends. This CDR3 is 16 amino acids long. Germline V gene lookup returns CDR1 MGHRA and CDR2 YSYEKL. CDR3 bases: TGCGCCAGCAGCCAAGAGAGGAGCGGCCCGATCTACGAGCAGTACTTC. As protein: CASSQERSGPIYEQYF.

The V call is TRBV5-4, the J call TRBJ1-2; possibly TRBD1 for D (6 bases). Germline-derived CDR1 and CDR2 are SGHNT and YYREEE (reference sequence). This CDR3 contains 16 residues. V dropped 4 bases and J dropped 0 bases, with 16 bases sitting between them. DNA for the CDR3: TGTGCCAGCAGCCAAGGACAGCGGAAATCTAACTATGGCTACACCTTC. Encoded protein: CASSQGQRKSNYGYTF. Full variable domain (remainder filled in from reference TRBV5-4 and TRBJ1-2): ETGVTQSPTHLIKTRGQQVTLRCSSQSGHNTVSWYQQALGQGPQFIFQYYREEENGRGNFPPRFSGLQFPNYSSELNVNALELDDSALYLCASSQGQRKSNYGYTFGSGTRLTVV.

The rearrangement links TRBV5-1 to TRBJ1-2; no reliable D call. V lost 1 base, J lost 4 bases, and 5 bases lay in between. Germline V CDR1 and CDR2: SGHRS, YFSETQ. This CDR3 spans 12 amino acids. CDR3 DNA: TGCGCCAGCAGCTTGTCTCGCTATGGCTACACCTTC. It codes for CASSLSRYGYTF.

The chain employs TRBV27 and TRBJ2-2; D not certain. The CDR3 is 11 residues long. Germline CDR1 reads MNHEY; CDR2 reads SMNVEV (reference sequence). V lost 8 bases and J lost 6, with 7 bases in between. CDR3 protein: CASAVSGELFF. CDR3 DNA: TGTGCCAGCGCAGTATCCGGGGAGCTGTTTTTT.

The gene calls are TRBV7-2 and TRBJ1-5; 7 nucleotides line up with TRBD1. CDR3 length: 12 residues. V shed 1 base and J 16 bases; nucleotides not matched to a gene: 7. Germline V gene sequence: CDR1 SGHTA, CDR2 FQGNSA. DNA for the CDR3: TGTGCCAGCAGCTTAGTGGGACAGCCTCTCCATTTT. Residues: CASSLVGQPLHF.

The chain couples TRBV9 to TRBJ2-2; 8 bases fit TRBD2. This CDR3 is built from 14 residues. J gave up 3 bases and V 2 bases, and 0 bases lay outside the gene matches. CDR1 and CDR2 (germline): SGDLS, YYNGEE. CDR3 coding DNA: TGTGCCAGCAGCGTCGGGGGGGACACCGGGGAGCTGTTTTTT. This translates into CASSVGGDTGELFF.

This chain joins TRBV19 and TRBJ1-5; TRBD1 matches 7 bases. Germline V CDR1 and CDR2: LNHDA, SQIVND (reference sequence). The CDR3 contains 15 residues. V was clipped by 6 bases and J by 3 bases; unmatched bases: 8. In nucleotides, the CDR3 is TGTGCCAGTAGAGCCCTTACAGGGGCCAATCAGCCCCAGCATTTT. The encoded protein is CASRALTGANQPQHF.